The 3 T cell receptor beta chains given below trace back to one sample, sequenced in a study of blood T cells in healthy people across ages. Primed by a sample-barcoded 5' primer and a J-beta primer mix, a second PCR proceeded for 7 to 11 cycles. Each CDR3 protein is one row after TCRdb ran MiXCR on the 5' RACE reads. The top ten clones hold approximately 4% of a sample with some 560,000 distinct CDR3 sequences, over 25% of them seen once. This sample was shared with a second study, whose subject was T cells of mothers and their children.

Material for sequencing was blood. The receptors shown here come from a boy aged 2 to 10 in good health.

In its sample, this clonotype was seen a few times. This chain uses TRBV6-1 with TRBJ2-7; no firm D call. This CDR3 comprises 15 residues. Germline assignment: CDR1 MNHNS and CDR2 SASEGT. V was trimmed by 4 bases and J by 1 base, leaving 14 bases between them. As DNA, the CDR3 is TGTGCCAGCAGTGTACCGACCCTTAATTCCTACGAGCAGTACTTC. It encodes CASSVPTLNSYEQYF.

V and J are TRBV29-1 and TRBJ2-3; unclear D gene. Per germline, CDR1 SQVTM and CDR2 ANQGSEA. The CDR3 sequence is 11 residues long. Deletions cut 8 bases from V and 4 bases from J, with 10 bases between. The CDR3 reads CSYTIADTQYF. CDR3 coding DNA: TGCAGCTATACTATCGCAGATACGCAGTATTTT.

The chain links TRBV28 to TRBJ1-1; perhaps TRBD1 as D (5 bases). The CDR3 runs 13 residues. The V end lost 8 bases, the J end lost 1 base, and 11 bases lay between the germline ends. Germline V gives CDR1 MDHEN, CDR2 SYDVKM. The CDR3 is CASGWQGNTEAFF. The DNA of the CDR3 is TGTGCCAGCGGCTGGCAGGGGAACACTGAAGCTTTCTTT. Complete variable domain (other parts from reference TRBV28 and TRBJ1-1): DVKVTQSSRYLVKRTGEKVFLECVQDMDHENMFWYRQDPGLGLRLIYFSYDVKMKEKGDIPEGYSVSREKKERFSLILESASTNQTSMYLCASGWQGNTEAFFGQGTRLTVV.